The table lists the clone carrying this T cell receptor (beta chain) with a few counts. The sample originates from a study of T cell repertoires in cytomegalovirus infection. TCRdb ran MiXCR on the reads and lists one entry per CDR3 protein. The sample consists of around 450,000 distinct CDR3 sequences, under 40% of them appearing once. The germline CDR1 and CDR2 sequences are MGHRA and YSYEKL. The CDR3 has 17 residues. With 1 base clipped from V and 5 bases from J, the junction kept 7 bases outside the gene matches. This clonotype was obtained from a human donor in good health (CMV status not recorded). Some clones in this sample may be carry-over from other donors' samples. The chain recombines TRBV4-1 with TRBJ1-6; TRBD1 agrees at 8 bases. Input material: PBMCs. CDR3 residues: CASSQVDRATNNSPLHF. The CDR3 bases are TGCGCCAGCAGCCAAGTGGACAGGGCGACGAATAATTCACCCCTCCACTTT.